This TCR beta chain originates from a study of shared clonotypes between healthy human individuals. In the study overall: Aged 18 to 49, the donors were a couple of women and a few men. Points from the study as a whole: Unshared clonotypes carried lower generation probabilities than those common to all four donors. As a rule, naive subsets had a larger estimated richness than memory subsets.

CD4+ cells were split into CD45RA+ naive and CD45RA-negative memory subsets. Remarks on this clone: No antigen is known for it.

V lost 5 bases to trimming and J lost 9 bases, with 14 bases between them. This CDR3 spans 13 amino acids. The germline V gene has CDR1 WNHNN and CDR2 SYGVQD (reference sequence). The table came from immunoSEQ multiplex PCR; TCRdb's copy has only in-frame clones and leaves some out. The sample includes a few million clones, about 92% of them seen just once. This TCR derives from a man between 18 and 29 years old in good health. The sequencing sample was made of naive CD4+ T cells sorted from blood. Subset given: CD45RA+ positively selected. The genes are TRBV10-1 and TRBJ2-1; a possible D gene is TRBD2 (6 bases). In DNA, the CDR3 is TGCGCCAGCAGTACGTACCAGGAGGGTGAGCAGTTCTTC. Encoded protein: CASSTYQEGEQFF.